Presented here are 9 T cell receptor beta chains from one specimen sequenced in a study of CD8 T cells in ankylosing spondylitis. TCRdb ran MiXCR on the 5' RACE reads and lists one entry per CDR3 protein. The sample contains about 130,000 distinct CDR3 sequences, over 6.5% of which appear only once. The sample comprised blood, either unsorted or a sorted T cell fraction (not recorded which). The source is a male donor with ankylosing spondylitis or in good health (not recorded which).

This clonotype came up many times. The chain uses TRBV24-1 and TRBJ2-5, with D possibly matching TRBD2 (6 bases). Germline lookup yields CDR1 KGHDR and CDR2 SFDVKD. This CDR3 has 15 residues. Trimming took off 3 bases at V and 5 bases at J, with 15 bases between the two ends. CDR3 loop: CATSDPRGGAETQYF. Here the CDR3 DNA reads TGTGCCACCAGTGATCCGAGGGGCGGGGCGGAGACCCAGTACTTC.

The CDR3 loop reads CASSFERTTDTQYF. CDR3 coding DNA: TGTGCCAGCAGTTTCGAGCGCACCACAGATACGCAGTATTTT. The J gene is TRBJ2-3, the V gene TRBV12-3 or TRBV12-4; D gene ambiguous. Trimming removed 3 bases at V and 2 bases at J, with 9 bases between. The CDR3 contains 14 residues.

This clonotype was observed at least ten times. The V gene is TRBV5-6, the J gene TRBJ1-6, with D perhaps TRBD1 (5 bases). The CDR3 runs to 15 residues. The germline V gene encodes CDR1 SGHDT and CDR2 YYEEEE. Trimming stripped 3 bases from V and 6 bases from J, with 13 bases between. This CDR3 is CASSSRPGRNSPLHF. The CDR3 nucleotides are TGTGCCAGCAGCTCGAGGCCAGGGCGTAATTCACCCCTCCACTTT.

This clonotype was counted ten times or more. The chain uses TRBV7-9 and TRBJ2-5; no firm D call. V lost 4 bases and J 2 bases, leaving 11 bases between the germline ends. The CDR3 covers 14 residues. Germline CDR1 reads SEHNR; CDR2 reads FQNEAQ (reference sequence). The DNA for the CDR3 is TGTGCCAGCAGCTCCTCGACAATACAAGAGACCCAGTACTTC. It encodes CASSSSTIQETQYF.

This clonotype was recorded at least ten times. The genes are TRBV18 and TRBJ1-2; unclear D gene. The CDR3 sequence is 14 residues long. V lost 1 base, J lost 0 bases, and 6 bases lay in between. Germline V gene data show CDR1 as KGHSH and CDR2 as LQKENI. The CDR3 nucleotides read TGTGCCAGCTCACCACTTGGAGCTAACTATGGCTACACCTTC. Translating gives CASSPLGANYGYTF. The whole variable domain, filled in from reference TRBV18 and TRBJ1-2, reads NAGVMQNPRHLVRRRGQEARLRCSPMKGHSHVYWYRQLPEEGLKFMVYLQKENIIDESGMPKERFSAEFPKEGPSILRIQQVVRGDSAAYFCASSPLGANYGYTFGSGTRLTVV.

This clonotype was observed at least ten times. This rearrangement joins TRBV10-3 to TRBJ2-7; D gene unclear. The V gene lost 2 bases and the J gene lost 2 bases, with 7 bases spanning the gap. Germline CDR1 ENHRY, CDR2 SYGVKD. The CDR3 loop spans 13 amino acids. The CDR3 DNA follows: TGTGCCATCAGTGAGACGTATACCTACGAGCAGTACTTC. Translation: CAISETYTYEQYF.

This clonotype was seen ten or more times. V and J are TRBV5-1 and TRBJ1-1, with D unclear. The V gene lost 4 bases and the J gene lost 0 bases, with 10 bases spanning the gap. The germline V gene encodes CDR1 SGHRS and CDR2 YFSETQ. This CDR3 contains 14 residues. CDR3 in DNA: TGCGCCAGCAGCCTCCCGGGCTTGAACACTGAAGCTTTCTTT. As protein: CASSLPGLNTEAFF.

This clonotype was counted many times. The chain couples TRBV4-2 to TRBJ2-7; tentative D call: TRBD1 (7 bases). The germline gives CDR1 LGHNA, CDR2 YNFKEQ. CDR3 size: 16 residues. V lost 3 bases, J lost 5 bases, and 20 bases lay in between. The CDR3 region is CASSQGGMTGFDEQYF. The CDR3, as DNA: TGTGCCAGCAGCCAGGGAGGAATGACAGGGTTCGACGAGCAGTACTTC.

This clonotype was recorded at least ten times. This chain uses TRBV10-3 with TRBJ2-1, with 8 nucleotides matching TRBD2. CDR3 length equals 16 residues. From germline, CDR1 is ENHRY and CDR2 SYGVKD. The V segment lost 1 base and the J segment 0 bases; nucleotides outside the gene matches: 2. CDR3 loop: CAISEYSGSSYNEQFF. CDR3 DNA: TGTGCCATCAGTGAGTACAGCGGGAGCTCCTACAATGAGCAGTTCTTC.